These 3 T cell receptor beta chains share one sample of origin, sequenced in a study of blood T cell repertoires in COVID-19. The assay was immunoSEQ multiplex PCR, and TCRdb's table has in-frame clones only and misses some. The sample gives under 200,000 clones, 75% to 85% of which show up once; almost 6% is in the top ten. Sample: peripheral blood. The receptors shown here come from a woman in her thirties or forties with COVID-19, enrolled during active disease.

The genes are TRBV10-1 and TRBJ2-1, with D perhaps matching TRBD1 (6 bases). The germline CDR1 and CDR2 sequences are WNHNN and SYGVQD (reference sequence). The CDR3 runs 11 residues. V was cut by 5 bases and J by 13 bases, with 12 bases left in between. The CDR3 DNA is TGCGCCAGCAGTCTAAACAGGGAACAGTTCTTC. It specifies CASSLNREQFF.

V gene TRBV7-2 combines with J gene TRBJ2-3, with 12 bases fitting TRBD2. The CDR3 spans 17 residues. Trimming cost V 6 bases and J 2 bases; bases outside gene matches: 9. In germline, CDR1 is SGHTA, CDR2 FQGNSA. As DNA, the CDR3 is TGTGCCAGCAGTCGCAGGACTAGCGGGGATTTCACAGATACGCAGTATTTT. Its protein product is CASSRRTSGDFTDTQYF.

The gene calls are TRBV24-1 and TRBJ2-5; 7 bases are a match to TRBD1. Germline CDR1 is KGHDR and CDR2 is SFDVKD. V lost 3 bases and J lost 3; bases outside the gene matches: 6. This CDR3 spans 15 amino acids. The CDR3 reads CATSDPGQEEETQYF. The CDR3 DNA follows: TGTGCCACCAGTGATCCCGGACAGGAGGAAGAGACCCAGTACTTC.